One and the same sample provided the 22 T cell receptor beta chains below, sequenced in a study of T cells in Graves' hyperthyroidism and ophthalmopathy. RNA transcripts provided the source from which TCR beta CDR3 regions were amplified. The TCR CDR3 first-round RT-PCR relied on the HTBI primer set. MiXCR, run by TCRdb on the multiplex PCR reads, gives a single entry per CDR3 protein. The table has fewer than 900,000 distinct CDR3 sequences, around 15% seen once. The specimen sequenced was blood. The source is a man between 18 and 29 years old with Graves' hyperthyroidism.

The J gene is TRBJ1-2, the V gene TRBV27; 7 nucleotides agree with TRBD1. The CDR3 has 13 amino acids. V trimming: 6 bases; J trimming: 3 bases; junction bases outside the gene matches: 4. Germline V gene sequence: CDR1 MNHEY, CDR2 SMNVEV (reference sequence). CDR3 amino acids: CASRRDSDYGYTF. Here the CDR3 DNA reads TGTGCCAGCAGGAGGGACAGTGACTATGGCTACACCTTC.

In its sample, this clonotype was seen many times. The chain has TRBV27 and TRBJ1-1, with 9 bases matching TRBD1. V shed 5 bases and J 4 bases; nucleotides not matched to a gene: 5. Germline loops: CDR1 MNHEY, CDR2 SMNVEV (reference sequence). CDR3 length equals 14 residues. The CDR3 bases are TGTGCCAGCAGTATACAGGGGGCGCGCACTGAAGCTTTCTTT. Translation gives CASSIQGARTEAFF.

This clonotype was observed a few times. The chain joins TRBV28 to TRBJ1-5; D gene uncertain. The CDR3 extends over 15 amino acids. Germline CDR1 reads MDHEN; CDR2 reads SYDVKM. V lost 5 bases and J lost 1, with 12 bases in between. The CDR3 bases are TGTGCCAGCAGTCTCCCCCCGGGGAGCAATCAGCCCCAGCATTTT. This sequence encodes CASSLPPGSNQPQHF.

This clonotype was counted ten times or more. V gene TRBV28 combines with J gene TRBJ1-2; D is possibly TRBD1 (6 bases). This CDR3 region has 13 residues. V shed 5 bases and J shed 4 bases, with 11 bases lying between them. Per the germline V gene, CDR1 is MDHEN and CDR2 is SYDVKM. The chain's CDR3 is CASSPGAGYGYTF. CDR3 bases: TGTGCCAGCAGTCCAGGGGCTGGCTATGGCTACACCTTC.

This clonotype was detected a few times. The chain joins TRBV18 to TRBJ2-3, with 11 positions matching TRBD2. Germline V CDR1 and CDR2: KGHSH, LQKENI. This CDR3 has 15 amino acids. With V trimmed by 4 bases and J by 5 bases, 5 bases remained unmatched. CDR3 residues: CASSQTSGGGDTQYF. The DNA of the CDR3 is TGTGCCAGCTCACAAACTAGCGGGGGTGGAGATACGCAGTATTTT. Looking up the rest from reference TRBV18 and TRBJ2-3 gives the full variable domain: NAGVMQNPRHLVRRRGQEARLRCSPMKGHSHVYWYRQLPEEGLKFMVYLQKENIIDESGMPKERFSAEFPKEGPSILRIQQVVRGDSAAYFCASSQTSGGGDTQYFGPGTRLTVL.

Worth noting for this clonotype: A much larger clone lies a single base off, so this may be a read error. The CDR3 sequence: CASSTVWIGGQEEETQYF. The CDR3 DNA follows: TGTGCCAGCAGTACTGTATGGATAGGGGGACAGGAGGAAGAGACCCAGTACTTC. The chain carries TRBV28 and TRBJ2-5; 8 bases are shared with TRBD1. The J segment lost 3 bases and the V segment lost 5 bases, leaving 17 bases of the junction unmatched. The CDR3 is 18 residues long. Germline V gene data show CDR1 as MDHEN and CDR2 as SYDVKM.

This clonotype has only a few counts. The chain recombines TRBV6-1 with TRBJ2-4, with D hard to call. Trimming removed 5 bases at V and 0 bases at J, with 17 bases between. CDR3 size: 17 residues. Germline assignment: CDR1 MNHNS and CDR2 SASEGT. DNA of the CDR3: TGTGCCAGCAGTCAAGGCGGCTGGGCTATAGCCAAAAACATTCAGTACTTC. Translation: CASSQGGWAIAKNIQYF.

The V and J genes are TRBV29-1 and TRBJ2-1; 9 bases line up with TRBD2. The CDR3 spans 13 residues. Trimming took 6 bases from V and 3 from J; bases not matched to a gene: 3. Germline V gene data show CDR1 as SQVTM and CDR2 as ANQGSEA. The CDR3 region has the DNA TGCAGCGTACGAGCGGGAGGCTACAATGAGCAGTTCTTC. Its translation is CSVRAGGYNEQFF.

This clonotype was seen a handful of times. The chain has TRBV6-2 or TRBV6-3 and TRBJ2-2; D may be TRBD1 (7 bases). This CDR3 has 14 residues. Germline V CDR1 and CDR2: MNHEY, SVGEGT. V was shortened by 4 bases and J by 6 bases, with 12 bases between the two germline ends. The CDR3 DNA follows: TGTGCCAGCAGTTTCGGCAGGGGGGCCGGGGAGCTGTTTTTT. It yields the protein CASSFGRGAGELFF.

This clonotype was detected ten times or more. This chain uses TRBV5-5 with TRBJ2-7, with 12 bases lining up with TRBD2. This CDR3 has 14 amino acids. The V and J ends lost 4 bases and 6 bases, in that order; junction bases with no gene match: 5. Germline V gene sequence: CDR1 SGHKS, CDR2 YYEKEE (reference sequence). The CDR3 is CASSTGLAGGEQYF. In nucleotides, the CDR3 is TGTGCCAGCAGCACGGGACTAGCGGGCGGCGAGCAGTACTTC.

At least ten counts were recorded for this clonotype. This sequence joins TRBV20-1 and TRBJ2-7; D unresolved. Looked up from germline, CDR1 is DFQATT and CDR2 is SNEGSKA (reference sequence). The V end lost 1 base, the J end lost 4 bases, and 14 bases lay between the germline ends. There are 14 residues in the CDR3. The CDR3 nucleotides read TGCAGTGCTAGAGGCCAGATTAACCCATACGAGCAGTACTTC. Translation: CSARGQINPYEQYF.

This clonotype was seen repeatedly, ten times or more. The CDR3: CASSAGGGRGRDEQFF. The CDR3 DNA reads TGTGCCAGCAGCGCTGGGGGCGGGAGGGGACGCGATGAGCAGTTCTTC. This sequence joins TRBV9 and TRBJ2-1; 9 bases agree with TRBD2. V shed 3 bases and J 8 bases; nucleotides not matched to a gene: 12. The CDR3 has 16 residues. CDR1 is SGDLS, CDR2 YYNGEE, per germline.

This rearrangement joins TRBV28 to TRBJ2-2; the D is unclear. The CDR3 covers 16 residues. Germline V gene lookup returns CDR1 MDHEN and CDR2 SYDVKM. The V end lost 7 bases, the J end lost 1 base, and 16 bases lay between the germline ends. CDR3 in amino acids: CASTPPTVGNTGELFF. The CDR3 DNA reads as TGTGCCAGCACCCCCCCGACGGTGGGGAACACCGGGGAGCTGTTTTTT.

At least ten counts were recorded for this clonotype. The chain links TRBV24-1 to TRBJ2-5; maybe TRBD2 (5 bases). Germline CDR1 KGHDR, CDR2 SFDVKD. The CDR3 has 13 amino acids. V gave up 1 base and J gave up 7 bases, with 9 bases separating them. CDR3 amino acids: CATSDFGERTQYF. The CDR3 nucleotides read TGTGCCACCAGTGATTTCGGGGAGAGGACCCAGTACTTC.

About this clonotype: This could be a read error, since a much larger clone is one nucleotide away. V is TRBV12-3 or TRBV12-4 and J is TRBJ1-1, with D hard to call. The V end was cut by 5 bases, the J end by 4 bases, with 5 bases between. This CDR3 contains 11 residues. CDR3 region: CASSDLTEAFF. The CDR3 coding sequence is TGTGCCAGCAGTGATCTCACTGAAGCTTTCTTT.

This clonotype was picked up many times. The chain is built from TRBV28 and TRBJ2-1, with 15 bases lining up with TRBD2. The CDR3 has 20 residues. CDR1 and CDR2 from the germline V gene are MDHEN and SYDVKM. The ends lost 6 bases at V and 3 bases at J; junction bases unmatched: 15. CDR3 DNA sequence: TGTGCCAGCAGCCCAACACCGGGACTAGCGGGAGGAGGGGTCTACAATGAGCAGTTCTTC. Translation gives CASSPTPGLAGGGVYNEQFF.

The chain is built from TRBV12-3 or TRBV12-4 and TRBJ2-7; TRBD1 aligns across 8 bases. V dropped 7 bases and J dropped 3; count of bases not matched to a gene: 8. The CDR3 sequence is 14 residues long. The CDR3 bases are TGTGCCAGCACCTGGACAGGGTCCTTCTACGAGCAGTACTTC. This translates into CASTWTGSFYEQYF.

This clonotype was found many times. This chain joins TRBV28 and TRBJ2-7; 10 bases match TRBD1. The CDR3 spans 14 residues. Trimming cost V 5 bases and J 4 bases; bases outside gene matches: 5. Germline V CDR1 and CDR2: MDHEN, SYDVKM. The CDR3, as DNA: TGTGCCAGCAGTCGCGGGACAGGGGAATACGAGCAGTACTTC. Translated, it gives CASSRGTGEYEQYF.

A few counts support this clonotype. This chain links TRBV6-1 with TRBJ2-4; D may correspond to TRBD1 or TRBD2 (6 bases each). The V and J ends lost 2 bases and 8 bases respectively, with 13 bases between them. This CDR3 is 14 amino acids long. The germline V gene has CDR1 MNHNS and CDR2 SASEGT. The CDR3 bases are TGTGCCAGCAGTGAAAGGGGGGCCAGCGACATTCAGTACTTC. This encodes CASSERGASDIQYF.

This clonotype was observed a single time. V usage is TRBV28 and J usage is TRBJ2-7; D not certain. V was shortened by 3 bases and J by 5 bases, with 11 bases between the two germline ends. Per the germline V gene, CDR1 is MDHEN and CDR2 is SYDVKM. This CDR3 contains 13 residues. The CDR3 here is CASSFSVFHEQYF. The CDR3 bases are TGTGCCAGCAGTTTCAGCGTCTTCCACGAGCAGTACTTC.

This clonotype was counted only a few times. This chain connects TRBV7-9 to TRBJ2-7; 8 bases map to TRBD1. The J segment lost 0 bases and the V segment lost 4 bases, leaving 5 bases of the junction unmatched. In germline, CDR1 is SEHNR, CDR2 FQNEAQ (reference sequence). This CDR3 is 15 amino acids long. DNA for the CDR3: TGTGCCAGCAGCTCCGGACAGGGCGACTCCTACGAGCAGTACTTC. Protein product: CASSSGQGDSYEQYF.

The chain joins TRBV5-5 to TRBJ1-1; D is perhaps TRBD1 (6 bases). This CDR3 has 15 amino acids. Germline V lookup: CDR1 SGHKS, CDR2 YYEKEE (reference sequence). V lost 9 bases, J lost 3 bases, and 21 bases lay in between. The CDR3 is CATETDGGLDTEAFF. For the CDR3, the DNA is TGTGCCACCGAAACCGACGGGGGGCTGGACACTGAAGCTTTCTTT.